Sequencing of this T cell receptor beta chain was carried out in a study of CD8+CD57+ T cells in acquired aplastic anemia. TCR beta VDJ and CDR3 were profiled, and genomic DNA was the template. MiXCR, applied by TCRdb to the reads, yields one record per CDR3 protein. There are approximately 260,000 distinct CDR3 sequences in the sample; roughly 80% occur only once, and less than 50% lies in the top ten. General observations from the study: Overlapping CD8+ CDR3 repertoires of patients and controls contained approximately 28 shared sequences.

This clonotype appeared many times. What it recognizes is unknown. Selection for sequencing was limited to patients who had shown CD8+CD57+ cell expansion by flow cytometry. V lost 5 bases, J lost 4 bases, and 14 bases lay in between. The CDR3 length is 14 residues. The germline V gene has CDR1 MNHEY and CDR2 SVGEGT. This sequence joins TRBV6-2 or TRBV6-3 and TRBJ1-2; D may be TRBD1 (6 bases). This receptor was obtained from a human donor with aplastic anemia. The sample comprised sorted CD4+, CD8+, or CD8+CD57+ T cells (not recorded which) from PBMCs. The CDR3 DNA sequence: TGTGCCAGCAGTAGAGACAGGTCCCTCTATGGCTACACCTTC. Translation: CASSRDRSLYGYTF.